A single sample gave rise to the 17 T cell receptor beta chains below, sequenced in a study of T cell responses to AZD1222 COVID-19 vaccine. Profiled with immunoSEQ multiplex PCR; TCRdb holds only in-frame clones, not every one. This table has 100,000 to 130,000 clones, over 80% appearing once. The starting material was peripheral blood, obtained 28 days after the second AZD1222 dose. The receptors here all came from an adult who received the AZD1222 COVID-19 vaccine.

As regards this clone: Other DNA sequences of this sample code for an identical CDR3. The chain uses TRBV5-1 and TRBJ1-1; D possibly corresponds to TRBD1 (5 bases). V lost 4 bases and J lost 1, with 8 bases in between. Germline CDR1 and CDR2: SGHRS and YFSETQ. The CDR3 sequence is 13 residues long. The CDR3 sequence: CASSRDGNTEAFF. The CDR3 DNA sequence: TGCGCCAGCAGCCGGGACGGGAACACTGAAGCTTTCTTT.

V and J are TRBV2 and TRBJ2-2; possibly TRBD1 for D (5 bases). V lost 7 bases and J 4 bases, leaving 13 bases between the germline ends. This CDR3 has 14 amino acids. Germline loops: CDR1 SNHLY, CDR2 FYNNEI. The CDR3 spells CASKPQGGTGELFF. The CDR3 nucleotides read TGTGCCAGCAAACCCCAGGGTGGCACCGGGGAGCTGTTTTTT.

J is TRBJ2-7 and V is TRBV3-1 (or the pseudogene TRBV3-2); 9 bases agree with TRBD2. CDR3 length: 13 amino acids. V lost 3 bases, J lost 7 bases, and 4 bases stayed unmatched. Germline CDR1 reads LGHDT; CDR2 reads YNNKEL (reference sequence). CDR3 residues: CASSHAAGGEQYF. The CDR3 DNA sequence: TGTGCCAGCAGCCACGCGGCGGGAGGGGAGCAGTACTTC.

This chain joins TRBV7-2 and TRBJ1-2; D possibly corresponds to TRBD1 (5 bases). This CDR3 has 15 amino acids. Germline CDR1 is SGHTA and CDR2 is FQGNSA. Trimming removed 7 bases from V and 3 bases from J, with 18 bases in between. Here the CDR3 DNA reads TGTGCCAGCACCCCGGGACTCAAAGGGGACTATGGCTACACCTTC. Its translation is CASTPGLKGDYGYTF.

This chain uses TRBV15 with TRBJ2-7; 10 nucleotides align to TRBD1. The J segment lost 8 bases and the V segment lost 4 bases, leaving 5 bases of the junction unmatched. Per the germline V gene, CDR1 is LNHNV and CDR2 is YYDKDF (reference sequence). The CDR3 is 13 residues long. CDR3 in amino acids: CATSIRDRGQQYF. The CDR3 nucleotides are TGTGCCACCAGCATCCGGGACAGGGGCCAGCAGTACTTC.

This sequence joins TRBV28 and TRBJ1-4; the match to TRBD1 covers 7 bases. This CDR3 contains 14 residues. In germline, CDR1 is MDHEN, CDR2 SYDVKM. V shed 6 bases, J shed 5 bases, and the junction held 6 bases outside the gene matches. The CDR3 DNA is TGTGCCAGCAGATTGACAGGGCTGAATGAAAAACTGTTTTTT. Protein sequence: CASRLTGLNEKLFF.

The V and J genes are TRBV10-2 and TRBJ1-1; the D gene is possibly TRBD1 (5 bases). The germline V and J ends were trimmed by 0 bases and 4 bases, with 12 bases remaining between them. The CDR3 sequence is 15 residues long. Germline V gene lookup returns CDR1 WSHSY and CDR2 SAAADI. The CDR3 nucleotides are TGCGCCAGCAGTGAGTCGCTTCCGGGGACCACTGAAGCTTTCTTT. Its translation: CASSESLPGTTEAFF.

V is TRBV6-5 and J is TRBJ2-7; D call uncertain. Germline V gene lookup returns CDR1 MNHEY and CDR2 SVGAGI. The CDR3 is made up of 15 amino acids. V was cut by 5 bases and J by 3 bases, with 17 bases left in between. The CDR3 loop reads CASSTFGRVNYEQYF. CDR3 coding DNA: TGTGCCAGCAGTACGTTTGGGCGTGTTAACTACGAGCAGTACTTC.

The chain combines TRBV7-9 with TRBJ1-3; D is unclear. V gave up 5 bases and J gave up 0 bases, with 11 bases separating them. Germline V gene sequence: CDR1 SEHNR, CDR2 FQNEAQ (reference sequence). The CDR3 is 15 amino acids. The CDR3: CASSRPRSSGNTIYF. The CDR3, as DNA: TGTGCCAGCAGCCGACCGAGATCCTCTGGAAACACCATATATTTT.

The chain joins TRBV20-1 to TRBJ2-1; a possible D gene is TRBD2 (5 bases). CDR1 and CDR2 (germline): DFQATT, SNEGSKA (reference sequence). Between the trimmed V and J ends, which lost 6 bases and 6 bases, there was a span of 9 bases. This CDR3 is built from 11 residues. DNA for the CDR3: TGCAGTGCAGGACTCCTCAATGAGCAGTTCTTC. This sequence encodes CSAGLLNEQFF.

The chain employs TRBV29-1 and TRBJ2-3; 12 nucleotides line up with TRBD2. Germline V gene data show CDR1 as SQVTM and CDR2 as ANQGSEA. The junction had 5 bases not matched to a gene; V was cut back by 7 bases and J by 3 bases. The CDR3 length is 14 residues. CDR3 nucleotide sequence: TGCAGCGCCGGGACTAGCGGGTTGACAGATACGCAGTATTTT. It yields the protein CSAGTSGLTDTQYF.

This chain uses TRBV9 with TRBJ2-2, with TRBD1 matching 7 bases. Germline CDR1 is SGDLS and CDR2 is YYNGEE. J gave up 2 bases and V 0 bases, and 4 bases lay outside the gene matches. The CDR3 contains 16 residues. The CDR3 spells CASSVAGTVNTGELFF. The CDR3 region has the DNA TGTGCCAGCAGCGTAGCTGGGACAGTCAACACCGGGGAGCTGTTTTTT.

This clone was observed once. The V call is TRBV15, the J call TRBJ2-7; unclear D gene. This CDR3 is 14 amino acids long. Germline V gene lookup returns CDR1 LNHNV and CDR2 YYDKDF (reference sequence). Trimming cost V 0 bases and J 2 bases, with 8 bases left between them. CDR3 residues: CATSRDLGTYEQYF. The CDR3 DNA follows: TGTGCCACCAGCAGAGATCTGGGAACCTACGAGCAGTACTTC.

This clone was recorded once. CDR3 bases: TGTGCCAGCAGTTTAGCGTATGGCTACACCTTC. Amino acids: CASSLAYGYTF. The V and J genes are TRBV12-3 or TRBV12-4 and TRBJ1-2; D remains ambiguous. V dropped 0 bases and J dropped 5 bases, with 1 base sitting between them. The CDR3 is 11 amino acids.

DNA of the CDR3: TGTGCCAGCAGTTTGGGGGGACCTTACGAGCAGTACTTC. As protein: CASSLGGPYEQYF. The chain has TRBV28 and TRBJ2-7; possible D gene TRBD2, 6 bases. Germline V gene sequence: CDR1 MDHEN, CDR2 SYDVKM. Between the trimmed V and J ends, which lost 3 bases and 4 bases, there was a span of 10 bases. The CDR3 has 13 residues. Supplemented by reference TRBV28 and TRBJ2-7, the full variable domain reads DVKVTQSSRYLVKRTGEKVFLECVQDMDHENMFWYRQDPGLGLRLIYFSYDVKMKEKGDIPEGYSVSREKKERFSLILESASTNQTSMYLCASSLGGPYEQYFGPGTRLTVT.

The chain has TRBV7-8 and TRBJ1-1; D gene unclear. Germline CDR1 reads SGHVS; CDR2 reads FQNEAQ. Trimming took 5 bases from V and 1 from J, leaving 11 bases between them. The CDR3 extends over 14 amino acids. CDR3 bases: TGTGCCAGCAGCGCCATTCGAGGGAACACTGAAGCTTTCTTT. Translated: CASSAIRGNTEAFF.

The chain employs TRBV9 and TRBJ1-6; no firm D call. V lost 0 bases and J 0 bases, leaving 4 bases between the germline ends. CDR1 SGDLS and CDR2 YYNGEE come from the germline V gene. The CDR3 runs 15 residues. The CDR3 nucleotides are TGTGCCAGCAGCGTAGTGGGCTCCTATAATTCACCCCTCCACTTT. Its translation is CASSVVGSYNSPLHF.